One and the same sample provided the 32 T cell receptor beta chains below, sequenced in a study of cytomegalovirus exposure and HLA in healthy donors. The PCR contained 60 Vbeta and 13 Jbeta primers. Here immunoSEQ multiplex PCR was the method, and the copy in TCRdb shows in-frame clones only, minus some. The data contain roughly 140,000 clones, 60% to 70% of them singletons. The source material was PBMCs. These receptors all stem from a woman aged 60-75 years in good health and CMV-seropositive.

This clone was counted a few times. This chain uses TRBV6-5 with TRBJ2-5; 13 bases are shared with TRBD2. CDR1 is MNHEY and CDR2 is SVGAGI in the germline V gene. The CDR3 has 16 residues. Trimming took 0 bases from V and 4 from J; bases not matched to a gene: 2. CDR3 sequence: CASSYSLAGGRETQYF. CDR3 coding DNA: TGTGCCAGCAGTTACTCACTAGCGGGAGGGCGAGAGACCCAGTACTTC.

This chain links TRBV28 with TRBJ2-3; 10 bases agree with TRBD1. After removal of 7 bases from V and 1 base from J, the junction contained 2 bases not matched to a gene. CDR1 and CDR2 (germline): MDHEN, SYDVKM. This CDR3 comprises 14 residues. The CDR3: CASTDRGRTDTQYF. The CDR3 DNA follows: TGTGCCAGCACCGACAGGGGGCGCACAGATACGCAGTATTTT.

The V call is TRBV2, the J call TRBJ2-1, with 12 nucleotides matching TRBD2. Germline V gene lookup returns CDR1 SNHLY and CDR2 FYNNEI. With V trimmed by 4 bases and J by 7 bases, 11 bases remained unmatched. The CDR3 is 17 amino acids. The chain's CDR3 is CASSVASGRAITNEQFF. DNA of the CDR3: TGTGCCAGCAGTGTTGCTAGCGGGAGGGCCATAACGAATGAGCAGTTCTTC.

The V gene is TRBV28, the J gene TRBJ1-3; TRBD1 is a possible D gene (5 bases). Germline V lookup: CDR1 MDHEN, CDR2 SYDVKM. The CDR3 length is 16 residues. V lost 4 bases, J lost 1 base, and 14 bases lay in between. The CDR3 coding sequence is TGTGCCAGCAGTTCCCCAGGGACTCTGTCTGGAAACACCATATATTTT. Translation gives CASSSPGTLSGNTIYF.

The CDR3: CASSRGEGRVEKLFF. CDR3 sequence (DNA): TGTGCCAGCAGCCGAGGGGAGGGACGGGTTGAAAAACTGTTTTTT. The chain combines TRBV2 with TRBJ1-4, with a tentative D call TRBD1 (5 bases). V was shortened by 6 bases and J by 7 bases, with 18 bases between the two germline ends. The CDR3 contains 15 residues. CDR1 is SNHLY, CDR2 FYNNEI, per germline.

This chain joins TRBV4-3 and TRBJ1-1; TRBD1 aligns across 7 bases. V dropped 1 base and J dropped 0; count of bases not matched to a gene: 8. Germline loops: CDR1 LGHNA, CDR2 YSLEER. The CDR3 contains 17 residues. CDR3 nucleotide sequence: TGCGCCAGCAGCCAAGGAATGGGACAGTTTATGAACACTGAAGCTTTCTTT. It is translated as CASSQGMGQFMNTEAFF.

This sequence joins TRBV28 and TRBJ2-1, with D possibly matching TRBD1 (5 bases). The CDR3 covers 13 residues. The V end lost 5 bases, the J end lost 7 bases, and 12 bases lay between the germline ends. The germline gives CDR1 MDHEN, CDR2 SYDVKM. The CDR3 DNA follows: TGTGCCAGCAGTAAAGACAGAACAAATGAGCAGTTCTTC. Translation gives CASSKDRTNEQFF.

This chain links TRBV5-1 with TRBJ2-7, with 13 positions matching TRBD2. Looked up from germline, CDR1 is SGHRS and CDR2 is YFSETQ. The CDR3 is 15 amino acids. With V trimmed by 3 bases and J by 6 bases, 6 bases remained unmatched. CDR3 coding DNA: TGCGCCAGCAGCTGGGGGACTAGCGGGATTGGCGAGCAGTACTTC. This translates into CASSWGTSGIGEQYF.

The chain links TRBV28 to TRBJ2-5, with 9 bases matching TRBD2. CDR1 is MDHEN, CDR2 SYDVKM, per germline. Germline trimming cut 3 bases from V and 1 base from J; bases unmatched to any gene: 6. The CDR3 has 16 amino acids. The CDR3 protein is CASSFGPSGIQETQYF. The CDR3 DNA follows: TGTGCCAGCAGTTTTGGTCCTAGCGGGATCCAAGAGACCCAGTACTTC.

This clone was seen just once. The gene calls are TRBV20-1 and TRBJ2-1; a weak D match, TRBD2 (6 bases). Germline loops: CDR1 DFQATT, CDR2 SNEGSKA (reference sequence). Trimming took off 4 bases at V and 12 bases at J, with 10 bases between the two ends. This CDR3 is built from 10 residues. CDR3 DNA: TGCAGTGCTACCCCGGGACTGCAGTTCTTC. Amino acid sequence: CSATPGLQFF.

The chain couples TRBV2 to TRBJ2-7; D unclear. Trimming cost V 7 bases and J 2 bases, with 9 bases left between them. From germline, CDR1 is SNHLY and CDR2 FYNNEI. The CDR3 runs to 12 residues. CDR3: CASKANTYEQYF. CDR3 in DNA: TGTGCCAGCAAAGCCAATACCTACGAGCAGTACTTC.

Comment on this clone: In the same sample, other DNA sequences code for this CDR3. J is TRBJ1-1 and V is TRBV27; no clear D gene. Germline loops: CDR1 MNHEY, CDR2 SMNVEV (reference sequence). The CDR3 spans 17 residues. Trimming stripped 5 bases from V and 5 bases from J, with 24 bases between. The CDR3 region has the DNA TGTGCCAGCAGTAAAACTTCTGAGGGCTCGGAGAATACTGAAGCTTTCTTT. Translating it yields CASSKTSEGSENTEAFF.

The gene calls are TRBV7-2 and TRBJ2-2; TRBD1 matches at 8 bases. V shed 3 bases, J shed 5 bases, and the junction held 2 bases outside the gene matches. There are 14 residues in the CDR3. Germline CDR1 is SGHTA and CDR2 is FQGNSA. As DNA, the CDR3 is TGTGCCAGCAGCTTGGACAGGGAGACCGGGGAGCTGTTTTTT. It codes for CASSLDRETGELFF.

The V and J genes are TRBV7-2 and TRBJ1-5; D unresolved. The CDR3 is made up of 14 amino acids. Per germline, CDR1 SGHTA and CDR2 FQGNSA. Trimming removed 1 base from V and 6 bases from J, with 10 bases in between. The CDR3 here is CASSLDPGFQPQHF. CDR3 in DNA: TGTGCCAGCAGCTTAGATCCGGGGTTTCAGCCCCAGCATTTT.

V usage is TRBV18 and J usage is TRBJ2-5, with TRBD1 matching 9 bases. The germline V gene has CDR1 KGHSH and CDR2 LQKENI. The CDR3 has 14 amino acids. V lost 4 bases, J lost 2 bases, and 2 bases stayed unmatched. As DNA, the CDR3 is TGTGCCAGCTCACGGGGGACAGGGCAAGAGACCCAGTACTTC. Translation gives CASSRGTGQETQYF.

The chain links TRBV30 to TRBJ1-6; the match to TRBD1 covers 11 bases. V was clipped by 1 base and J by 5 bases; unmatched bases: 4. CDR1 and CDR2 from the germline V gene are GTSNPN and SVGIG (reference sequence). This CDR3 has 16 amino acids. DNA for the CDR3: TGTGCCTGGAGTGCCGGGACAGGGGGGGATAATTCACCCCTCCACTTT. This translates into CAWSAGTGGDNSPLHF.

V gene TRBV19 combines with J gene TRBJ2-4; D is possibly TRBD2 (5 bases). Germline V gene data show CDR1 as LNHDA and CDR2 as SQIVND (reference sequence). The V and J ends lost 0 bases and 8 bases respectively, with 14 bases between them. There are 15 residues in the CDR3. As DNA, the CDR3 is TGTGCCAGTAGTATAGACTCCGTCGGGAACTACATTCAGTACTTC. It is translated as CASSIDSVGNYIQYF. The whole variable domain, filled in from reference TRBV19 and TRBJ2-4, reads DGGITQSPKYLFRKEGQNVTLSCEQNLNHDAMYWYRQDPGQGLRLIYYSQIVNDFQKGDIAEGYSVSREKKESFPLTVTSAQKNPTAFYLCASSIDSVGNYIQYFGAGTRLSVL.

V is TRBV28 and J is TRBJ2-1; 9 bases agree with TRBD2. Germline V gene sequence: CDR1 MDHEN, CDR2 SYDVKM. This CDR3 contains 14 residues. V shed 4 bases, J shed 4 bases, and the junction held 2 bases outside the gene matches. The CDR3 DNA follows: TGTGCCAGCAGTTCGGGACTAGCATACAATGAGCAGTTCTTC. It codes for CASSSGLAYNEQFF.

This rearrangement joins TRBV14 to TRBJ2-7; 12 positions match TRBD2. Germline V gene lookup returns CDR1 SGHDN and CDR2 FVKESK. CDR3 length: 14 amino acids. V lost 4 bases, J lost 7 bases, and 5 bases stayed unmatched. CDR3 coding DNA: TGTGCCAGCAGCCGACTAGCGGGAGCTCGGGAGCAGTACTTC. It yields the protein CASSRLAGAREQYF.

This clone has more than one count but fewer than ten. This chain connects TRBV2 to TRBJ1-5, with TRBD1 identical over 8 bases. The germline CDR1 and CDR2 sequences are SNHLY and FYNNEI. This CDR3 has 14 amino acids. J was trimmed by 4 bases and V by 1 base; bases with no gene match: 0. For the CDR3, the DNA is TGTGCCAGCAGTGAAGACAGGGGGAATCAGCCCCAGCATTTT. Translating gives CASSEDRGNQPQHF.

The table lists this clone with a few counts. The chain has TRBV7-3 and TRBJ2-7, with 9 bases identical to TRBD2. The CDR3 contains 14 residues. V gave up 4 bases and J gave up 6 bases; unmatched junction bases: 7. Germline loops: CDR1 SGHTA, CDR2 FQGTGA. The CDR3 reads CASSSAGGVGEQYF. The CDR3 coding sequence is TGTGCCAGCAGCTCGGCGGGAGGGGTGGGCGAGCAGTACTTC.

This CDR3 is CASSLGPPGQGINEQFF. For the CDR3, the DNA is TGCGCCAGCAGCTTGGGGCCCCCGGGACAGGGGATCAATGAGCAGTTCTTC. The rearrangement links TRBV5-1 to TRBJ2-1; 10 bases agree with TRBD1. J lost 6 bases, V lost 0 bases, and 9 bases had no gene match. CDR1 and CDR2 (germline): SGHRS, YFSETQ. The CDR3 consists of 17 residues.

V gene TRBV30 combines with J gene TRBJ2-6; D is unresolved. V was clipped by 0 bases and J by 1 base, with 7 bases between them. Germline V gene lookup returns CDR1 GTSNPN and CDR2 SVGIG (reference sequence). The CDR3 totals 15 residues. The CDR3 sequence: CAWSVSVSGANVLTF. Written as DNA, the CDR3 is TGTGCCTGGAGTGTATCTGTTTCTGGGGCCAACGTCCTGACTTTC.

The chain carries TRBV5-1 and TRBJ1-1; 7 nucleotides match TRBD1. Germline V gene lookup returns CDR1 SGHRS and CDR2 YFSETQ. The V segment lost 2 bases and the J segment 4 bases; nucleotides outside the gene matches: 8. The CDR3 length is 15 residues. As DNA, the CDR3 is TGCGCCAGCAGCTTCTTTACAGGGGAGGCCACTGAAGCTTTCTTT. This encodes CASSFFTGEATEAFF.

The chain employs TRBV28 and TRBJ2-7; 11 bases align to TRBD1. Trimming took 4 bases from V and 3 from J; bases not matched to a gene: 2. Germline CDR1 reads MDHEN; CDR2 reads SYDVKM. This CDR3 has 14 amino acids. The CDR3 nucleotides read TGTGCCAGCAGTTCCGGGACAGGGGGCTACGAGCAGTACTTC. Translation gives CASSSGTGGYEQYF.

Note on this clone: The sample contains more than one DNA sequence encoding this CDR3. DNA for the CDR3: TGTGCCAGCAGTTACGACAGGGCAGGCGTCAACAATGAGCAGTTCTTC. It encodes CASSYDRAGVNNEQFF. This chain links TRBV6-5 with TRBJ2-1; TRBD1 matches 7 bases. The CDR3 covers 16 residues. The trim removed 2 bases at V and 5 bases at J, leaving 9 bases unmatched. The germline V gene has CDR1 MNHEY and CDR2 SVGAGI.

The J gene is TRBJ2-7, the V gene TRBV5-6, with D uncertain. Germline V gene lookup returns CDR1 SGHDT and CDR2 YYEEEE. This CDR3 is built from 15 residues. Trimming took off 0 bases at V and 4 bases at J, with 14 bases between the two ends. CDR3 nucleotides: TGTGCCAGCAGCTTGGGTTGGAGCGTCTCATACGAGCAGTACTTC. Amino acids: CASSLGWSVSYEQYF.

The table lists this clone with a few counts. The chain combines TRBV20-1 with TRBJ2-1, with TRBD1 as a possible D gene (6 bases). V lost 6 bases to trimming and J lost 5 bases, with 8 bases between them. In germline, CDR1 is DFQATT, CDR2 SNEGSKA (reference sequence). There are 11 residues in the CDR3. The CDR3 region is CSAAGDNEQFF. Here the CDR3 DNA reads TGCAGTGCGGCAGGGGACAATGAGCAGTTCTTC.

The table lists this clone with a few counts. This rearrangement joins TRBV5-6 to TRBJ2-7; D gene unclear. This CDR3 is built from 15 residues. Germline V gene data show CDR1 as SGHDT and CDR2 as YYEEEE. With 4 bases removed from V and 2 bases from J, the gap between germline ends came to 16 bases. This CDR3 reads CASSPVGGTPYEQYF. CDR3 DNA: TGTGCCAGCAGCCCCGTTGGTGGTACACCCTACGAGCAGTACTTC.

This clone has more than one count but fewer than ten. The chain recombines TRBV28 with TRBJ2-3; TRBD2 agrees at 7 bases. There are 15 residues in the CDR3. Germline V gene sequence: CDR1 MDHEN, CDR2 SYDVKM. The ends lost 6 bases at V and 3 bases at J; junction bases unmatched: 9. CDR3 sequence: CASSGRETETDTQYF. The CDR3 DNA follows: TGTGCCAGCAGCGGGCGGGAGACGGAAACAGATACGCAGTATTTT.

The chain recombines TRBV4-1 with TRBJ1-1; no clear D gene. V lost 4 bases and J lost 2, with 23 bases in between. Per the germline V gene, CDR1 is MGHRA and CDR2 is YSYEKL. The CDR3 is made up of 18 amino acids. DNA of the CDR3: TGCGCCAGCAGCCCCAAGACGGGGATCCCTTTATTTAACACTGAAGCTTTCTTT. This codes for CASSPKTGIPLFNTEAFF.

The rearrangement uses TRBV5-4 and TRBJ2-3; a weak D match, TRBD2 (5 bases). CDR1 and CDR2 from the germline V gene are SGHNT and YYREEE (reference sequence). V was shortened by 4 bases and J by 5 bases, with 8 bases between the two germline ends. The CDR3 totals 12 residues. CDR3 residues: CASSHGLDTQYF. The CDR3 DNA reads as TGTGCCAGCAGCCACGGACTAGATACGCAGTATTTT.